The 11 T cell receptor beta chains listed next were all sequenced from one sample in a study of cytomegalovirus exposure and HLA in healthy donors (dated 2017 in TCRdb). Library construction relied on the immunoSEQ multiplex PCR assay. For the multiplex PCR, a mixture combining 60 forward primers for TCR Vbeta segments and 13 reverse primers for TCR Jbeta segments was used. In its TCRdb copy, this immuneACCESS table keeps in-frame sequences only and misses some clones. Where compared with another copy, unresolved V genes explain less than half of these, and the others have no known cause. For this sample the table gives more than 110,000 clones, of which about 80% were detected only once. Jointly, the top ten make up over 1% of the sample. The sequenced sample consisted of PBMCs. These receptor sequences come from a male donor in good health and CMV-seropositive.

This chain connects TRBV5-4 to TRBJ2-5, with a tentative D call TRBD2 (5 bases). Trimming removed 0 bases at V and 7 bases at J, with 10 bases between. CDR3 size: 13 residues. Germline CDR1 is SGHNT and CDR2 is YYREEE (reference sequence). The DNA of the CDR3 is TGTGCCAGCAGCTTGGCCGGTAGCGCGACCCAGTACTTC. It specifies CASSLAGSATQYF.

The chain has TRBV7-3 and TRBJ1-1; unclear D gene. Trimming cost V 6 bases and J 1 base, with 9 bases left between them. The V gene's germline CDR1 is SGHTA and CDR2 FQGTGA. CDR3 length: 13 amino acids. The CDR3 region is CASRRNSNTEAFF. In DNA form, the CDR3 reads TGTGCCAGCAGACGCAACTCGAACACTGAAGCTTTCTTT.

The genes are TRBV4-2 and TRBJ1-2, with D perhaps TRBD1 (6 bases). V was clipped by 4 bases and J by 6 bases, with 15 bases between them. CDR1 LGHNA and CDR2 YNFKEQ come from the germline V gene. The CDR3 extends over 14 amino acids. In DNA, the CDR3 is TGTGCCAGCAGCCCCCTAACAGGGTTCAATGGCTACACCTTC. Encoded protein: CASSPLTGFNGYTF.

The chain combines TRBV4-2 with TRBJ1-5; D is possibly TRBD1 (5 bases). From germline, CDR1 is LGHNA and CDR2 YNFKEQ. The CDR3 has 15 amino acids. Trimming left V 0 bases short and J 9 bases short, with 15 bases between. The CDR3 spells CASSQEGQGGGPQHF. The CDR3 DNA sequence: TGTGCCAGCAGCCAAGAAGGGCAGGGCGGCGGGCCCCAGCATTTT.

V gene TRBV7-2 combines with J gene TRBJ1-5, with 7 nucleotides matching TRBD1. CDR1 is SGHTA and CDR2 is FQGNSA in the germline V gene. The CDR3 runs 14 residues. The V and J ends lost 5 bases and 7 bases, in that order; junction bases with no gene match: 8. CDR3 in DNA: TGTGCCAGCAGCCCAAACAGGGGTGAGCAGCCCCAGCATTTT. Translation gives CASSPNRGEQPQHF.

The V gene is TRBV11-1, the J gene TRBJ2-1; 11 nucleotides match TRBD2. Germline V gene lookup returns CDR1 SGHAT and CDR2 FQDESV (reference sequence). The CDR3 totals 15 residues. J was trimmed by 8 bases and V by 5 bases; bases with no gene match: 8. The CDR3 nucleotides read TGTGCCAGCAGCCTGGGAACTAGCGGGAGCTATGAGCAGTTCTTC. This gives the protein CASSLGTSGSYEQFF.

This chain connects TRBV7-9 to TRBJ2-7; no clear D gene. This CDR3 is built from 14 residues. Germline CDR1 and CDR2: SEHNR and FQNEAQ (reference sequence). Between the trimmed V and J ends, which lost 1 base and 7 bases, there was a span of 14 bases. CDR3 DNA: TGTGCCAGCAGCTTAGAAACAGCATTCGATGAGCAGTACTTC. This sequence encodes CASSLETAFDEQYF.

This rearrangement joins TRBV4-3 to TRBJ2-3, with 7 nucleotides matching TRBD2. Germline trimming cut 0 bases from V and 8 bases from J; bases unmatched to any gene: 8. CDR3 size: 15 residues. CDR1 and CDR2 from the germline V gene are LGHNA and YSLEER. CDR3: CASSQENGRRGTQYF. DNA of the CDR3: TGCGCCAGCAGCCAAGAAAACGGGAGGCGGGGTACGCAGTATTTT.

This chain links TRBV7-6 with TRBJ1-3; 9 positions match TRBD1. CDR1 SGHVS and CDR2 FNYEAQ come from the germline V gene. Trimming took 4 bases from V and 1 from J; bases not matched to a gene: 17. The CDR3 is 20 residues long. The CDR3: CASSSDTQGQGMWSGNTIYF. The CDR3 nucleotides are TGTGCCAGCAGCTCTGACACCCAAGGACAGGGGATGTGGTCTGGAAACACCATATATTTT.

The chain joins TRBV2 to TRBJ2-5; 16 bases align to TRBD2. The CDR3 loop spans 16 amino acids. V shed 6 bases and J 5 bases; nucleotides not matched to a gene: 6. CDR1 is SNHLY and CDR2 is FYNNEI in the germline V gene. The CDR3 sequence is CASRAGLAGGAETQYF. The DNA of the CDR3 is TGTGCCAGCAGGGCGGGACTAGCGGGGGGGGCGGAGACCCAGTACTTC.

V and J are TRBV7-2 and TRBJ1-3; possibly TRBD1 for D (5 bases). The CDR3 runs 15 residues. V gave up 3 bases and J gave up 0 bases, with 9 bases separating them. The germline V gene has CDR1 SGHTA and CDR2 FQGNSA. CDR3 region: CASSLRQGSGNTIYF. The CDR3 DNA follows: TGTGCCAGCAGCTTGCGGCAGGGCTCTGGAAACACCATATATTTT.